These 30 T cell receptor beta chains originate from one sample sequenced in a study of identical twins. TCRdb analysed the 5' RACE reads with MiXCR anew, one entry per CDR3 protein. The sample lists 200,000 to 300,000 distinct CDR3 sequences; over 9.5% were seen once. The source material was memory T cells sorted from blood. The receptors derive from a man aged 50-59 years in good health.

A few counts support this clonotype. The gene calls are TRBV20-1 and TRBJ2-5; D unclear. Trimming removed 1 base at V and 5 bases at J, with 8 bases between. The CDR3 is 12 residues long. Germline lookup yields CDR1 DFQATT and CDR2 SNEGSKA (reference sequence). For the CDR3, the DNA is TGCAGTGCTAGAGTTAGTGGGGAGACCCAGTACTTC. Translation gives CSARVSGETQYF.

This chain joins TRBV28 and TRBJ1-1, with D tentatively TRBD1 (5 bases). Trimming took off 7 bases at V and 6 bases at J, with 15 bases between the two ends. There are 13 residues in the CDR3. Germline assignment: CDR1 MDHEN and CDR2 SYDVKM. DNA for the CDR3: TGTGCCAGCACCCCCCGGGGGGAGGCTGAAGCTTTCTTT. Its protein product is CASTPRGEAEAFF.

A few counts support this clonotype. The CDR3 is CASSQTGNNSPLHF. CDR3 nucleotide sequence: TGTGCCAGCAGCCAAACAGGAAACAATTCACCCCTCCACTTT. J is TRBJ1-6 and V is TRBV7-2; tentative D call: TRBD1 (5 bases). The length of the CDR3 is 14 residues. Trimming shortened V by 5 bases and J by 7 bases, and 12 bases separated the two germline ends. Germline V lookup: CDR1 SGHTA, CDR2 FQGNSA.

The table lists this clonotype with many counts. V usage is TRBV28 and J usage is TRBJ1-4, with TRBD1 as a possible D gene (6 bases). There are 15 residues in the CDR3. The germline V gene has CDR1 MDHEN and CDR2 SYDVKM. V was cut by 4 bases and J by 3 bases, with 12 bases left in between. For the CDR3, the DNA is TGTGCCAGCAGTTCTGCAGGGGAGGCTAATGAAAAACTGTTTTTT. This codes for CASSSAGEANEKLFF.

The chain recombines TRBV5-1 with TRBJ1-3, with a tentative D call TRBD1 (5 bases). The germline CDR1 and CDR2 sequences are SGHRS and YFSETQ. The CDR3 spans 16 residues. V gave up 4 bases and J gave up 3 bases, with 17 bases separating them. Here the CDR3 reads CASSIELGGHGNTIYF. The CDR3 DNA follows: TGCGCCAGCAGCATCGAGCTCGGGGGTCATGGAAACACCATATATTTT.

The sample holds a few counts of this clonotype. The chain recombines TRBV19 with TRBJ1-5, with 8 bases fitting TRBD1. This CDR3 contains 14 residues. Trimming cost V 6 bases and J 4 bases; bases outside gene matches: 5. Germline CDR1 is LNHDA and CDR2 is SQIVND (reference sequence). The CDR3 DNA sequence: TGTGCCAGTAGGACTGGACAGGGAAATCAGCCCCAGCATTTT. Residues: CASRTGQGNQPQHF.

This clonotype has at least ten counts. The CDR3 DNA sequence: TGTGCCAGCAGTTACAAGGACGAAGCTTTCTTT. Residues: CASSYKDEAFF. This chain uses TRBV6-5 with TRBJ1-1; D uncertain. V dropped 2 bases and J dropped 8 bases, with 6 bases sitting between them. CDR1 MNHEY and CDR2 SVGAGI come from the germline V gene. This CDR3 is 11 amino acids long.

To note about this clonotype: A read error may explain this, as a much larger clone is one base away. The J gene is TRBJ2-3, the V gene TRBV30; TRBD2 is a possible D gene (5 bases). CDR1 is GTSNPN and CDR2 is SVGIG in the germline V gene (reference sequence). V lost 5 bases and J lost 2, with 20 bases in between. This CDR3 region has 16 residues. CDR3 DNA: TGTGCCTGGGATGCCGGGAACCTACACCCCACAGATACGCAGTATTTT. Its protein product is CAWDAGNLHPTDTQYF. Full variable domain (outside the CDR3, taken from reference TRBV30 and TRBJ2-3): SQTIHQWPATLVQPVGSPLSLECTVEGTSNPNLYWYRQAAGRGLQLLFYSVGIGQISSEVPQNLSASRPQDRQFILSSKKLLLSDSGFYLCAWDAGNLHPTDTQYFGPGTRLTVL.

This clonotype was seen at least ten times. This sequence joins TRBV7-9 and TRBJ2-3; D not resolved. Germline V lookup: CDR1 SEHNR, CDR2 FQNEAQ (reference sequence). Trimming removed 5 bases at V and 2 bases at J, with 11 bases between. The CDR3 is 14 residues long. CDR3 DNA: TGTGCCAGCAGCCTAATTCAGTACACAGATACGCAGTATTTT. Translating it yields CASSLIQYTDTQYF.

This clonotype was observed at least ten times. This chain links TRBV7-2 with TRBJ2-4; the D call may be TRBD1 or TRBD2 (5 bases each). V was pared by 0 bases and J by 3 bases, with 15 bases between. This CDR3 comprises 17 residues. Germline loops: CDR1 SGHTA, CDR2 FQGNSA. The CDR3 DNA reads TGTGCCAGCAGCTTAGCGTCGGGGCCCGGGGTCAAAAACATTCAGTACTTC. Its protein product is CASSLASGPGVKNIQYF.

The chain recombines TRBV5-1 with TRBJ1-2, with TRBD1 as a possible D gene (6 bases). Trimming removed 1 base from V and 6 bases from J, with 10 bases in between. CDR1 SGHRS and CDR2 YFSETQ come from the germline V gene. The CDR3 runs 13 residues. This CDR3 reads CASSLTGTDGYTF. The CDR3 DNA is TGCGCCAGCAGCTTGACAGGGACGGATGGCTACACCTTC.

The genes are TRBV18 and TRBJ1-1; D is possibly TRBD1 (6 bases). Trimming cost V 8 bases and J 1 base, with 14 bases left between them. The CDR3 is made up of 14 amino acids. Germline lookup yields CDR1 KGHSH and CDR2 LQKENI. The CDR3 DNA follows: TGTGCCAGCCAACCGGGGGCGACGAACACTGAAGCTTTCTTT. Translated: CASQPGATNTEAFF.

This chain connects TRBV12-3 or TRBV12-4 to TRBJ2-5; D not resolved. The CDR3 has 13 amino acids. Trimming stripped 10 bases from V and 9 bases from J, with 21 bases between. The CDR3 region has the DNA TGTGCCACCTGGGTGGTCCTCAAGAGACCCCAGTACTTC. This encodes CATWVVLKRPQYF.

This clonotype was seen repeatedly, ten times or more. V and J are TRBV5-1 and TRBJ2-7, with 8 bases that match TRBD1. CDR1 is SGHRS and CDR2 is YFSETQ in the germline V gene. The CDR3 is 11 residues long. V dropped 4 bases and J dropped 12; count of bases not matched to a gene: 6. The CDR3 region is CASSQGALSYF. CDR3 coding DNA: TGCGCCAGCAGCCAGGGGGCCCTATCGTACTTC. Based on the CDR3 plus reference TRBV5-1 and TRBJ2-7, the full variable domain is KAGVTQTPRYLIKTRGQQVTLSCSPISGHRSVSWYQQTPGQGLQFLFEYFSETQRNKGNFPGRFSGRQFSNSRSEMNVSTLELGDSALYLCASSQGALSYFGPGTRLTVT.

The rearrangement links TRBV29-1 to TRBJ2-2, with TRBD2 matching over 11 bases. CDR3 length equals 14 residues. V lost 6 bases to trimming and J lost 8 bases; unmatched junction nucleotides: 8. The germline CDR1 and CDR2 sequences are SQVTM and ANQGSEA. DNA of the CDR3: TGCAGCGTGGTGACTAGCGGGGTACAGGGGGAGCTGTTTTTT. Translated: CSVVTSGVQGELFF.

The chain joins TRBV13 to TRBJ2-5, with TRBD2 identical over 9 bases. V shed 5 bases and J 5 bases; nucleotides not matched to a gene: 12. The CDR3 length is 16 residues. The germline gives CDR1 PRHDT, CDR2 FYEKMQ (reference sequence). CDR3 amino acids: CASSLPASGEDETQYF. As DNA, the CDR3 is TGTGCCAGCAGCCTTCCAGCTAGCGGGGAGGATGAGACCCAGTACTTC.

A remark on this clonotype: A read error is possible here, since a much larger clone lies one base away. The CDR3 is CAWCVKATQYF. DNA of the CDR3: TGTGCCTGGTGTGTAAAGGCAACGCAGTATTTT. The V gene is TRBV30, the J gene TRBJ2-3; D is ambiguous. The CDR3 sequence is 11 residues long. Germline loops: CDR1 GTSNPN, CDR2 SVGIG (reference sequence).

The V call is TRBV3-1, the J call TRBJ2-1, with unresolved D. The CDR3 consists of 15 residues. Trimming left V 4 bases short and J 0 bases short, with 10 bases between. The germline CDR1 and CDR2 sequences are LGHDT and YNNKEL (reference sequence). In DNA, the CDR3 is TGTGCCAGCAGCCGCGTACATAGCTCCTACAATGAGCAGTTCTTC. Translating gives CASSRVHSSYNEQFF.

The chain uses TRBV4-2 and TRBJ1-4; D is unclear. The V gene's germline CDR1 is LGHNA and CDR2 YNFKEQ. V was pared by 6 bases and J by 7 bases, with 21 bases between. The CDR3 covers 16 residues. This CDR3 is CASRVEGTLGIEKLFF. The CDR3 DNA reads as TGTGCCAGCAGAGTCGAGGGAACCCTCGGAATTGAAAAACTGTTTTTT.

The sample holds a few counts of this clonotype. The DNA of the CDR3 is TGCAGCGTTGACCTAAATCAAGAGACCCAGTACTTC. The encoded protein is CSVDLNQETQYF. V gene TRBV29-1 combines with J gene TRBJ2-5; D is undetermined. Germline lookup yields CDR1 SQVTM and CDR2 ANQGSEA. This CDR3 spans 12 amino acids. The ends were cut back, 3 bases at V and 2 bases at J, with 7 bases in the middle.

This clonotype was recorded many times. The chain recombines TRBV5-1 with TRBJ2-1; no clear D. This CDR3 contains 17 residues. Trimming removed 0 bases from V and 0 bases from J, with 13 bases in between. The germline V gene has CDR1 SGHRS and CDR2 YFSETQ. CDR3 bases: TGCGCCAGCAGCTTGGTTCCCGCGGAAAGCTCCTACAATGAGCAGTTCTTC. Translation gives CASSLVPAESSYNEQFF.

The table lists this clonotype with a few counts. The V gene is TRBV7-2, the J gene TRBJ2-5; D not certain. This CDR3 comprises 12 residues. Trimming removed 3 bases from V and 5 bases from J, with 7 bases in between. CDR1 SGHTA and CDR2 FQGNSA come from the germline V gene. CDR3 sequence: CASSFSKETQYF. CDR3 nucleotides: TGTGCCAGCAGCTTTTCAAAGGAGACCCAGTACTTC.

The J gene is TRBJ2-3, the V gene TRBV20-1; 13 nucleotides agree with TRBD2. After removal of 0 bases from V and 1 base from J, the junction contained 7 bases not matched to a gene. The germline V gene encodes CDR1 DFQATT and CDR2 SNEGSKA (reference sequence). CDR3 length: 18 amino acids. The DNA of the CDR3 is TGCAGTGCTAGAGACCTCAGACTAGCGGGGGGCGGCACAGATACGCAGTATTTT. Its protein product is CSARDLRLAGGGTDTQYF.

The table lists this clonotype with many counts. The genes are TRBV12-3 or TRBV12-4 and TRBJ2-5; D not certain. V shed 0 bases and J shed 4 bases, with 3 bases lying between them. CDR3 size: 12 residues. The DNA of the CDR3 is TGTGCCAGCAGTTTAGCAGCAGAGACCCAGTACTTC. This encodes CASSLAAETQYF.

This clonotype came up many times. The rearrangement joins TRBV15 to TRBJ1-4, with 7 bases that match TRBD1. J was trimmed by 8 bases and V by 1 base; bases with no gene match: 10. The CDR3 covers 16 residues. From germline, CDR1 is LNHNV and CDR2 YYDKDF (reference sequence). Here the CDR3 DNA reads TGTGCCACCAGCAGAGCACCCTTACAGGGGAGCGAAAAACTGTTTTTT. Protein: CATSRAPLQGSEKLFF. The variable domain in full, with the rest retrieved from reference TRBV15 and TRBJ1-4, is DAMVIQNPRYQVTQFGKPVTLSCSQTLNHNVMYWYQQKSSQAPKLLFHYYDKDFNNEADTPDNFQSRRPNTSFCFLDIRSPGLGDTAMYLCATSRAPLQGSEKLFFGSGTQLSVL.

Many counts were recorded for this clonotype. At one boundary the junction diverges from the germline segment, which might be a read error. This sequence joins TRBV5-1 and TRBJ2-3; D is undetermined. Germline V CDR1 and CDR2: SGHRS, YFSETQ. This CDR3 is 15 amino acids long. CDR3 sequence reads: CASSFRAARTNTQYF. The CDR3 region has the DNA TGCGCCAGCAGCTTTAGGGCGGCCCGCACAAATACGCAGTATTTT. Full variable domain (missing parts from reference TRBV5-1 and TRBJ2-3): KAGVTQTPRYLIKTRGQQVTLSCSPISGHRSVSWYQQTPGQGLQFLFEYFSETQRNKGNFPGRFSGRQFSNSRSEMNVSTLELGDSALYLCASSFRAARTNTQYFGPGTRLTVL.

This clonotype occurred many times. This chain uses TRBV5-6 with TRBJ2-1, with D possibly matching TRBD2 (5 bases). The V and J ends lost 0 bases and 9 bases respectively, with 13 bases between them. The germline CDR1 and CDR2 sequences are SGHDT and YYEEEE. CDR3 length equals 14 residues. The CDR3 reads CASSLGLSSGEQFF. As DNA, the CDR3 is TGTGCCAGCAGCTTGGGACTATCATCTGGTGAGCAGTTCTTC.

Written as DNA, the CDR3 is TGCGCCAGCAGCCAACTATTCACAGGGGGCTCTGGAAACACCATATATTTT. This codes for CASSQLFTGGSGNTIYF. This rearrangement joins TRBV4-1 to TRBJ1-3; TRBD1 aligns across 8 bases. V lost 2 bases to trimming and J lost 0 bases; unmatched junction nucleotides: 6. The CDR3 covers 17 residues. CDR1 and CDR2 from the germline V gene are MGHRA and YSYEKL.

This chain connects TRBV9 to TRBJ2-7, with 9 positions matching TRBD1. With 1 base clipped from V and 6 bases from J, the junction kept 8 bases outside the gene matches. The CDR3 runs to 15 residues. Germline CDR1 and CDR2: SGDLS and YYNGEE. The DNA for the CDR3 is TGTGCCAGCAGCGTAAGCCCGGGACAGGGCTTCGAGCAGTACTTC. This sequence encodes CASSVSPGQGFEQYF.

This clonotype was seen ten or more times. The gene calls are TRBV29-1 and TRBJ2-7; 8 nucleotides agree with TRBD1. The germline CDR1 and CDR2 sequences are SQVTM and ANQGSEA. CDR3 length: 12 residues. V shed 6 bases and J 0 bases; nucleotides not matched to a gene: 1. The CDR3 sequence is CSVQGASYEQYF. The DNA for the CDR3 is TGCAGCGTGCAGGGGGCCTCCTACGAGCAGTACTTC.